Below are 19 T cell receptor beta chains sequenced from a single sample in a study of blood T cell repertoires in COVID-19. TCRdb's table, derived via immunoSEQ multiplex PCR, lists solely in-frame clones and lacks some. The repertoire holds over 400,000 clones, with around nine tenths as singletons. Input material: peripheral blood. All receptors derive from a woman in her forties or fifties with COVID-19, enrolled during active disease.

The chain links TRBV18 to TRBJ2-3; 12 nucleotides align to TRBD2. Per the germline V gene, CDR1 is KGHSH and CDR2 is LQKENI. V trimming: 5 bases; J trimming: 5 bases; junction bases outside the gene matches: 5. The CDR3 length is 15 residues. This chain's CDR3 is CASSTSGGKGDTQYF. The CDR3 coding sequence is TGTGCCAGCTCAACTAGCGGGGGGAAAGGAGATACGCAGTATTTT. Variable domain in full (rest from reference TRBV18 and TRBJ2-3): NAGVMQNPRHLVRRRGQEARLRCSPMKGHSHVYWYRQLPEEGLKFMVYLQKENIIDESGMPKERFSAEFPKEGPSILRIQQVVRGDSAAYFCASSTSGGKGDTQYFGPGTRLTVL.

This chain links TRBV7-2 with TRBJ2-1; 8 bases align to TRBD2. V shed 8 bases, J shed 7 bases, and the junction held 10 bases outside the gene matches. Looked up from germline, CDR1 is SGHTA and CDR2 is FQGNSA. The CDR3 runs to 14 residues. CDR3 sequence: CASAPIAGSNEQFF. DNA of the CDR3: TGTGCCAGCGCTCCGATAGCGGGGTCGAATGAGCAGTTCTTC. The whole variable domain, remainder taken from reference TRBV7-2 and TRBJ2-1, is GAGVSQSPSNKVTEKGKDVELRCDPISGHTALYWYRQSLGQGLEFLIYFQGNSAPDKSGLPSDRFSAERTGGSVSTLTIQRTQQEDSAVYLCASAPIAGSNEQFFGPGTRLTVL.

J is TRBJ1-2 and V is TRBV30; D is possibly TRBD1 (5 bases). V was clipped by 4 bases and J by 8 bases, with 11 bases between them. Germline CDR1 and CDR2: GTSNPN and SVGIG (reference sequence). This CDR3 has 11 residues. The DNA of the CDR3 is TGTGCCTGGATGGGGACTGCGGGCTACACCTTC. Translating gives CAWMGTAGYTF.

J is TRBJ1-2 and V is TRBV29-1; 7 positions agree with TRBD1. Germline values: CDR1 SQVTM, CDR2 ANQGSEA. The trim removed 0 bases at V and 8 bases at J, leaving 9 bases unmatched. The CDR3 contains 14 residues. Written as DNA, the CDR3 is TGCAGCGTTGAAGATCCGCCGACAGGGAACGGCTACACCTTC. This encodes CSVEDPPTGNGYTF.

V usage is TRBV30 and J usage is TRBJ1-6; D call uncertain. V was pared by 2 bases and J by 6 bases, with 11 bases between. Germline CDR1 GTSNPN, CDR2 SVGIG (reference sequence). The CDR3 totals 14 residues. In DNA form, the CDR3 reads TGTGCCTGGAGTATGCGGGCTTCTAATTCACCCCTCCACTTT. It specifies CAWSMRASNSPLHF.

V and J are TRBV11-3 and TRBJ2-7; D is possibly TRBD1 (5 bases). V lost 1 base, J lost 2 bases, and 6 bases lay in between. Looked up from germline, CDR1 is SGHNT and CDR2 is YENEEA. This CDR3 has 13 amino acids. The CDR3, as DNA: TGTGCCAGCAGCTTAGCAGGGACCTACGAGCAGTACTTC. Residues: CASSLAGTYEQYF.

This chain links TRBV27 with TRBJ1-6, with 7 bases fitting TRBD1. Looked up from germline, CDR1 is MNHEY and CDR2 is SMNVEV (reference sequence). Unmatched junction bases numbered 5, after V lost 4 bases and J lost 8 bases. CDR3 length: 14 residues. CDR3 nucleotides: TGTGCCAGCAGTTACGGACAGGAAGATTCACCCCTCCACTTT. Translating it yields CASSYGQEDSPLHF.

J is TRBJ1-2 and V is TRBV19, with D possibly TRBD1 on 5 matching bases. The germline CDR1 and CDR2 sequences are LNHDA and SQIVND (reference sequence). The CDR3 extends over 13 amino acids. V was cut by 2 bases and J by 8 bases, with 12 bases left in between. The CDR3: CASSIQGLRGYTF. CDR3 DNA sequence: TGTGCCAGTAGTATACAGGGCCTGAGGGGCTACACCTTC.

This rearrangement joins TRBV30 to TRBJ1-1; possibly TRBD1 for D (5 bases). The CDR3 covers 14 residues. Trimming stripped 4 bases from V and 4 bases from J, with 16 bases between. CDR1 and CDR2 (germline): GTSNPN, SVGIG (reference sequence). CDR3 sequence reads: CAWKLGARGTEAFF. The CDR3 region has the DNA TGTGCCTGGAAGTTAGGGGCCCGAGGCACTGAAGCTTTCTTT.

V gene TRBV5-8 combines with J gene TRBJ2-7; D possibly corresponds to TRBD1 (6 bases). The CDR3 sequence is 15 residues long. Trimming stripped 2 bases from V and 6 bases from J, with 18 bases between. Germline loops: CDR1 SGHTS, CDR2 YDEGEE. Written as DNA, the CDR3 is TGTGCCAGCAGCTTTGGTAGGACAGTCTTAACCGAGCAGTACTTC. Residues: CASSFGRTVLTEQYF.

The chain employs TRBV10-3 and TRBJ1-5; possible D gene TRBD1, 6 bases. Trimming removed 4 bases at V and 6 bases at J, with 13 bases between. The CDR3 covers 14 residues. Germline V gives CDR1 ENHRY, CDR2 SYGVKD. The CDR3 is CAISAEDSFQPQHF. The DNA for the CDR3 is TGTGCCATCAGTGCAGAGGACAGTTTTCAGCCCCAGCATTTT.

The chain employs TRBV19 and TRBJ2-3; 10 bases line up with TRBD1. Per the germline V gene, CDR1 is LNHDA and CDR2 is SQIVND (reference sequence). Trimming took 5 bases from V and 4 from J; bases not matched to a gene: 9. The CDR3 consists of 16 residues. In DNA, the CDR3 is TGTGCCAGTAGTCCGGACAGGGGGTTACTCTCAGATACGCAGTATTTT. Protein sequence: CASSPDRGLLSDTQYF.

The rearrangement joins TRBV6-1 to TRBJ2-2, with 8 bases aligning to TRBD1. The germline CDR1 and CDR2 sequences are MNHNS and SASEGT. V was pared by 3 bases and J by 3 bases, with 6 bases of the junction left unmatched. CDR3 length: 16 amino acids. The CDR3 spells CASSDGQGRYTGELFF. CDR3 bases: TGTGCCAGCAGTGACGGACAGGGCAGATACACCGGGGAGCTGTTTTTT.

The chain joins TRBV27 to TRBJ1-1, with a possible D match to TRBD1 (5 bases). Germline loops: CDR1 MNHEY, CDR2 SMNVEV (reference sequence). The CDR3 runs to 14 residues. Trimming pared 0 bases from V and 7 bases from J, leaving 12 bases between. This CDR3 reads CASSLSGDTGEAFF. The CDR3 coding sequence is TGTGCCAGCAGTTTATCAGGAGACACAGGTGAAGCTTTCTTT.

This rearrangement joins TRBV5-4 to TRBJ1-1, with D perhaps TRBD1 (6 bases). Germline CDR1 is SGHNT and CDR2 is YYREEE (reference sequence). Trimming took off 0 bases at V and 6 bases at J, with 12 bases between the two ends. This CDR3 contains 14 residues. The CDR3: CASSLEGRGAEAFF. In DNA form, the CDR3 reads TGTGCCAGCAGCTTGGAAGGGAGGGGGGCTGAAGCTTTCTTT.

The chain carries TRBV2 and TRBJ2-7, with 7 bases lining up with TRBD1. This CDR3 has 14 residues. Per germline, CDR1 SNHLY and CDR2 FYNNEI. Trimming cost V 7 bases and J 2 bases; bases outside gene matches: 8. Here the CDR3 reads CASNLRQGPYEQYF. Written as DNA, the CDR3 is TGTGCCAGCAACTTACGACAGGGACCCTACGAGCAGTACTTC.

The chain combines TRBV15 with TRBJ2-1; D might be TRBD1 (5 bases). The V and J ends lost 0 bases and 8 bases respectively, with 11 bases between them. The CDR3 consists of 14 residues. Germline CDR1 and CDR2: LNHNV and YYDKDF (reference sequence). The CDR3 DNA reads as TGTGCCACCAGCAGAGAGGTCAGGGCCCATGAGCAGTTCTTC. Translated: CATSREVRAHEQFF.

The chain joins TRBV2 to TRBJ1-1; D is undetermined. Germline V CDR1 and CDR2: SNHLY, FYNNEI. The V end was cut by 4 bases, the J end by 0 bases, with 9 bases between. The CDR3 covers 14 residues. CDR3 loop: CASSVAEMNTEAFF. The CDR3 DNA follows: TGTGCCAGCAGTGTCGCAGAAATGAACACTGAAGCTTTCTTT.

The chain uses TRBV12-3 or TRBV12-4 and TRBJ2-1; 7 bases agree with TRBD1. CDR3 length: 13 residues. J gave up 6 bases and V 4 bases, and 3 bases lay outside the gene matches. In DNA form, the CDR3 reads TGTGCCAGCAGTTCCCACAGGGGCAATGAGCAGTTCTTC. Encoded protein: CASSSHRGNEQFF.